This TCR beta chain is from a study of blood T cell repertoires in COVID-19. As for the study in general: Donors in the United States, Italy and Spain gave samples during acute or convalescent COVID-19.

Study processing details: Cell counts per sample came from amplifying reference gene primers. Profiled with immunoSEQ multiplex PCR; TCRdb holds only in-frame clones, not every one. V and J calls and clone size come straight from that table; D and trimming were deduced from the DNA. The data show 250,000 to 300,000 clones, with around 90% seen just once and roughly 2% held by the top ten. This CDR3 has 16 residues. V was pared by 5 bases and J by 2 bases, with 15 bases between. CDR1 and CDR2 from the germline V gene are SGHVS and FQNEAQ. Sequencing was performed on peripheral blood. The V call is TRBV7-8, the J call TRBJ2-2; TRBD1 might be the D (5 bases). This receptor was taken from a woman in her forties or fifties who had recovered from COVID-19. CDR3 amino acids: CASSPAHRLNTGELFF. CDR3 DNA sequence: TGTGCCAGCAGCCCAGCCCACAGGCTAAACACCGGGGAGCTGTTTTTT. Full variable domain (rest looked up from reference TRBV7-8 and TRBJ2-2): GAGVSQSPRYKVAKRGQDVALRCDPISGHVSLFWYQQALGQGPEFLTYFQNEAQLDKSGLPSDRFFAERPEGSVSTLKIQRTQQEDSAVYLCASSPAHRLNTGELFFGEGSRLTVL.